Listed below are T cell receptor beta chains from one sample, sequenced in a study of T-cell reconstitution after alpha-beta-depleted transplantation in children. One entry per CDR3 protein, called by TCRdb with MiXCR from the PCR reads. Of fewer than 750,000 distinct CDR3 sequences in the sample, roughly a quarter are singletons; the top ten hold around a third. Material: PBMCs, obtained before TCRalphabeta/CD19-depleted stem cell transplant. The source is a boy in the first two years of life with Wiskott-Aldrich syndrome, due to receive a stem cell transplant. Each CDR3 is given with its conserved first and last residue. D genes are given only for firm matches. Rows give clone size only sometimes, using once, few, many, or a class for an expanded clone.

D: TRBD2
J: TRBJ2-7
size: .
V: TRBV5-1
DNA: TGCGCCAGCAGCTTTAGCGGGACGGACGAGCAGTACTTC
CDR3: CASSFSGTDEQYF

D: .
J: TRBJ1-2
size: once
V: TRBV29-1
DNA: TGCAGCGTTCGGCTGGCTAGCCGCGGAAAGGACACTTATGGAAGCGGCTACACCTTC
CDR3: CSVRLASRGKDTYGSGYTF

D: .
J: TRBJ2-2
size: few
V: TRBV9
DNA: TGTGCCAGCAGCGGCGGGGTCTCGAACACCGGGGAGCTGTTTTTT
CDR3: CASSGGVSNTGELFF

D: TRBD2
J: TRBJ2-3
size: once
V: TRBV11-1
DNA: TGTGCCAGCAGCTTAGCTTCGGGACTAGCAAGGGGAGATACGCAGTATTTT
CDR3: CASSLASGLARGDTQYF

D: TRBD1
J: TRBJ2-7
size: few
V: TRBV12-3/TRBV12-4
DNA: TGTGCCAGCAGTTTGGCCGGGACAGGGACCTACGAGCAGTACTTC
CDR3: CASSLAGTGTYEQYF

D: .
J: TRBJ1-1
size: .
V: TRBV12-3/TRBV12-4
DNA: TGTGCCAGCAGATACACACAGGCAAGGGGGGGAGCTTTCTTT
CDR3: CASRYTQARGGAFF

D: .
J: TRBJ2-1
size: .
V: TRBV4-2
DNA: TGTGCCAGCAGCCAAGCCCTCGGACTATCAAGCTCCTACAATGAGCAGTTCTTC
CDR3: CASSQALGLSSSYNEQFF

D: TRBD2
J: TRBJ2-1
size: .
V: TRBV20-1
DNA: TGCAGTGCTCCCGATTTTAGCGGGAGTTTCAGGTACAATGAGCAGTTCTTC
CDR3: CSAPDFSGSFRYNEQFF

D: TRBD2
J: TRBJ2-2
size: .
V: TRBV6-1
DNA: TGTGCCAGCAGCTTTGGACTAGCTCTTTCCACCGGGGAGCTGTTTTTT
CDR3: CASSFGLALSTGELFF

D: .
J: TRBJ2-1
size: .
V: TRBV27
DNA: TGTGCCAGCAGTTCCTACCCCACTAGTTACAATGAGCAGTTCTTC
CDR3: CASSSYPTSYNEQFF

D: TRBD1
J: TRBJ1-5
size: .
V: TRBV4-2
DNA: TGTGCCAGCAGCTGGGACAGGGGCGCCAATCAGCCCCAGCATTTT
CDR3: CASSWDRGANQPQHF

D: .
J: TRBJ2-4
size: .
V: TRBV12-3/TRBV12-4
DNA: TGTGCCAGCAGTTGGCAGACTTTAAACATTCAGTACTTC
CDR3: CASSWQTLNIQYF

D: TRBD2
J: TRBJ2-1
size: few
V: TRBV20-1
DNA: TGCAGTGCCACGGGACTAGCTATCGGTGAGCAGTTCTTC
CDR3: CSATGLAIGEQFF

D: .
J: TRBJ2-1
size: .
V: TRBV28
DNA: TGTGCCAGCAGATTGACGGTCGGCAATGAGCAGTTCTTC
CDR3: CASRLTVGNEQFF

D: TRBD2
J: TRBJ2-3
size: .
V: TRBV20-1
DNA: TGCAGTGCGATTAGCGGGAGGGGTACAGATACGCAGTATTTT
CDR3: CSAISGRGTDTQYF

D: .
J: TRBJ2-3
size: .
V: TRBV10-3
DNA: TGTGCCATCAGTGAAACGGGAGCGGTTACAGATACGCAGTATTTT
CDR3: CAISETGAVTDTQYF

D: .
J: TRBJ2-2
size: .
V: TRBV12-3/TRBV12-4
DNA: TGTGCCATCAAGAGGACGGGGAACACCGGGGAGCTGTTTTTT
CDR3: CAIKRTGNTGELFF

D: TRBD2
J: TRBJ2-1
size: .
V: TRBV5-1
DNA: TGCGCCAGCAGCTGGGGACTAGCGGGAGGGCCCTCCTACAATGAGCAGTTCTTC
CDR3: CASSWGLAGGPSYNEQFF

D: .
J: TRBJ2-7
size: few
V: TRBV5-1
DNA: TGCGCCAGCAGTACAGATACCTACGAGCAGTACTTC
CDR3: CASSTDTYEQYF

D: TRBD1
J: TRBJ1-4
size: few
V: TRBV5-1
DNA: TGCGCCAGCAGCTGGACAGGGACTAATGAAAAACTGTTTTTT
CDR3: CASSWTGTNEKLFF

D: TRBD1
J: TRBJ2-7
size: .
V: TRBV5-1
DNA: TGCGCCAGCAGCCCTAGGGGACAGAACTACGAGCAGTACTTC
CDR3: CASSPRGQNYEQYF

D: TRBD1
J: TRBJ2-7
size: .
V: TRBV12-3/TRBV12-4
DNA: TGTGCCAGCAGTTTCTACAGGGGGCGAACCTACGAGCAGTACTTC
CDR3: CASSFYRGRTYEQYF

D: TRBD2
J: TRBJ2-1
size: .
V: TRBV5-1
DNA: TGCGCCAGCAGCTTCCGGAGTCTAGCGGGAGACTACAATGAGCAGTTCTTC
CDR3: CASSFRSLAGDYNEQFF

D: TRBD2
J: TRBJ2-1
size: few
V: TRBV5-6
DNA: TGTGCCAGCAGCTCTAGCGGGAGGAGTGAGCAGTTCTTC
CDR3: CASSSSGRSEQFF

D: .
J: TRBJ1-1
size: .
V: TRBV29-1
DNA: TGCAGCGTCTGGACACAAATGAACACTGAAGCTTTCTTT
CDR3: CSVWTQMNTEAFF

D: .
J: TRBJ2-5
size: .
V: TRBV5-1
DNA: TGCGCCAGCAGCTTGGTTGATGGGGAGACCCAGTACTTC
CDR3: CASSLVDGETQYF

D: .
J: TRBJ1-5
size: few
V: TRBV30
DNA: TGTGCCTGGAGTGTACCGGTCAGCAATCAGCCCCAGCATTTT
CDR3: CAWSVPVSNQPQHF

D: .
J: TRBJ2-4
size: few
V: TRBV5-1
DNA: TGCGCCAGCAGCTCATCACAAGGGGCCAAAAACATTCAGTACTTC
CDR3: CASSSSQGAKNIQYF

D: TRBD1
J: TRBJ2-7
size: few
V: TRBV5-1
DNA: TGCGCCAGCAGGGCTAGACAGGGTTTCGACGAGCAGTACTTC
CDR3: CASRARQGFDEQYF

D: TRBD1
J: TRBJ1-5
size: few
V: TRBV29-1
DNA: TGCAGCGTCGGGGACAGGGGGGGCAATCAGCCCCAGCATTTT
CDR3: CSVGDRGGNQPQHF

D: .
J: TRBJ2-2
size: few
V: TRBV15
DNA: TGTGCCACCAGCAGATCCAGAGGACAGCCCGGGGAGCTGTTTTTT
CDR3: CATSRSRGQPGELFF

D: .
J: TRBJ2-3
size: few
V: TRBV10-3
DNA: TGTGCCATCAGTGGGGTCTACCGGGGCACAGATACGCAGTATTTT
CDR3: CAISGVYRGTDTQYF

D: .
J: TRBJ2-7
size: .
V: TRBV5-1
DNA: TGCGCCAGCAGCTTGGGGCATTCCATATTCTACGAGCAGTACTTC
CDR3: CASSLGHSIFYEQYF

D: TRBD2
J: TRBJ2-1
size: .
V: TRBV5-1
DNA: TGCGCCAGCAGCCCTCCAGCGGGAGGCAACAATGAGCAGTTCTTC
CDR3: CASSPPAGGNNEQFF

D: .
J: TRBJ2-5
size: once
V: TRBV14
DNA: TGTGCCAGCAGCCAAGACTGGGGCGAGACCCAGTACTTC
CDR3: CASSQDWGETQYF

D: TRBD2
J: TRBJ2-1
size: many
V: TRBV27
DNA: TGTGCCAGCAGTTTAAGTCTAGCGGTATACAATGAGCAGTTCTTC
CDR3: CASSLSLAVYNEQFF

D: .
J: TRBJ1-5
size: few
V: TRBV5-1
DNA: TGCGCCAGCAGCTTGTGGGGGAGCAGCAATCAGCCCCAGCATTTT
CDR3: CASSLWGSSNQPQHF

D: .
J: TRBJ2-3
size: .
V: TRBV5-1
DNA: TGCGCCAGCAGCTTGGAGGCGGGGGCAAGAAGAGATACGCAGTATTTT
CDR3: CASSLEAGARRDTQYF

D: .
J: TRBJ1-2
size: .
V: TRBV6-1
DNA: TGTGCCAGCAGTCCCCTGGGCAGGGAGGGAGGCTACACCTTC
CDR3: CASSPLGREGGYTF

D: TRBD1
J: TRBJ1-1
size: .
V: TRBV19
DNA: TGTGCCAGTACGACAGGGGGCCTAACTGAGGCTTTCTTT
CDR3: CASTTGGLTEAFF

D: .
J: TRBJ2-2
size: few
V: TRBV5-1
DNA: TGCGCCAGCAGCTTGGACGGGTCGAACACCGGGGAGCTGTTTTTT
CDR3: CASSLDGSNTGELFF

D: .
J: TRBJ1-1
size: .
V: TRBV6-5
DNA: TGTGCCAGCAGTTACTACGGTGATGAGGAGTCAGACACTGAAGCTTTCTTT
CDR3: CASSYYGDEESDTEAFF

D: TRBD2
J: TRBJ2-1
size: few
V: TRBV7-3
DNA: TGTGCCAGCAGCTTACGCCCCGACACTAGCGGGGGAAAGCAGTTCTTC
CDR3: CASSLRPDTSGGKQFF

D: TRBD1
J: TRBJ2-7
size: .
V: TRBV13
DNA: TGTGCCAGCAGAAGGGGGCGGAACGAGCAGTACTTC
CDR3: CASRRGRNEQYF

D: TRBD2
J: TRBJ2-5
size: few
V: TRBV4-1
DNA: TGCGCCAGCAGCCAGGAAGGTCGGCTAGCGGGAATTCAAGAGACCCAGTACTTC
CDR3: CASSQEGRLAGIQETQYF

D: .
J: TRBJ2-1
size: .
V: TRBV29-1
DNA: TGCAGCGTCGGAGTCCGAAAGACTAACAATGAGCAGTTCTTC
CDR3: CSVGVRKTNNEQFF

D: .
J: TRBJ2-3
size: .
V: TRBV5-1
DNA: TGCGCCAGCAGCTTGTGGCTAGCAGACGATACGCAGTATTTT
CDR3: CASSLWLADDTQYF

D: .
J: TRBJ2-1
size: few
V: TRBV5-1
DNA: TGCGCCAGCAGCTTGTACAGGGTGGGCAATGAGCAGTTCTTC
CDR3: CASSLYRVGNEQFF

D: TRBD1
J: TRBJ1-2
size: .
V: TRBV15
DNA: TGTGCCACCAGCACTAGGGACAGGGGGAGATATGGCTACACCTTC
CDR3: CATSTRDRGRYGYTF

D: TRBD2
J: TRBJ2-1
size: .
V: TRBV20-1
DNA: TGCACGCCCCTGGGGACTAGCGTTTACAATGAGCAGTTCTTC
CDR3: CTPLGTSVYNEQFF

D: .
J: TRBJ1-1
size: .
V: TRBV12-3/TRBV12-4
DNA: TGTGCCAGCAGTTTAGTTGTCGGAGAAGCTTTCTTT
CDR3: CASSLVVGEAFF

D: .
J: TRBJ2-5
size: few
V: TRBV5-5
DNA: TGTGCCAGCAGCTACCTTGGAACGCAGGGACAAGAGACCCAGTACTTC
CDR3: CASSYLGTQGQETQYF

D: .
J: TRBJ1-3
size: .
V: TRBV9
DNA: TGTGCCAGCAGCGTTGACAGACCCGGAACTGGAAACACCATATATTTT
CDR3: CASSVDRPGTGNTIYF

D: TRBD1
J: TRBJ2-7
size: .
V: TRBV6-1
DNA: TGTGCCAGCAGTGGGGGGACAGGGCCTCCCTACGAGCAGTACTTC
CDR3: CASSGGTGPPYEQYF

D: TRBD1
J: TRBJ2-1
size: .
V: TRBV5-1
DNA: TGCGCCAGCAGCTTGCAGGGGGACACCTACAATGAGCAGTTCTTC
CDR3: CASSLQGDTYNEQFF